This T cell receptor beta chain was sequenced for a study of cytomegalovirus exposure and HLA in healthy donors. As for the study in general: Researchers found that roughly 81% of over 350 genotyped donors fell within the Caucasian-associated ancestry cluster. Study-level points and caveats: TCR beta sequences reportedly predicted most subjects' HLA-A and HLA-B alleles accurately. Later on, a genetic analysis was performed. It linked a missense variant in DCLRE1C with V- and J-gene trimming of TCR beta. Most TCR sequences proved rare, with some public TCRs found in many donors.

As regards this clone: No antigen is known for it.

Both 60 Vbeta primers and 13 Jbeta primers went into the PCR. Profiling relied on immunoSEQ multiplex PCR, and the TCRdb table lists in-frame clones only, not all of them. Recorded for this sample: some 43,000 clones. The receptor comes from a woman aged 30 to 39 in good health and CMV-seronegative. Material for sequencing was PBMCs.

CDR3 sequence: CASGELFAQPQHF. The CDR3 DNA follows: TGTGCCAGCGGGGAGCTGTTTGCTCAGCCCCAGCATTTT. The V gene is TRBV6-6, the J gene TRBJ1-5; D remains ambiguous. Germline V gene data show CDR1 as MNHNY and CDR2 as SVGAGI (reference sequence). There are 13 residues in the CDR3. Trimming took off 8 bases at V and 6 bases at J, with 14 bases between the two ends.